The 26 T cell receptor beta chains below all came from one sample that was sequenced in a study of neurological immune-mediated disorders. TCRdb called the 5' RACE reads again in MiXCR, with one record for every CDR3 protein. Here the sample spans tens of thousands of distinct CDR3 sequences, 10% being singletons. Sequenced: PBMCs. The source of these receptors is a man in his forties in good health.

This clonotype has ten or more counts. The chain combines TRBV6-6 with TRBJ2-3; D gene uncertain. Trimming removed 0 bases from V and 0 bases from J, with 7 bases in between. The CDR3 extends over 15 amino acids. Germline lookup yields CDR1 MNHNY and CDR2 SVGAGI (reference sequence). The CDR3 DNA sequence: TGTGCCAGCAGTTACTCGAGGACCAGCACAGATACGCAGTATTTT. The encoded protein is CASSYSRTSTDTQYF.

The V call is TRBV27, the J call TRBJ2-5; TRBD2 aligns across 7 bases. The V gene's germline CDR1 is MNHEY and CDR2 SMNVEV (reference sequence). Trimming took 5 bases from V and 5 from J; bases not matched to a gene: 14. This CDR3 contains 16 residues. This chain's CDR3 is CASSPSTSLQWETQYF. In nucleotides, the CDR3 is TGTGCCAGCAGTCCTTCGACTAGCCTCCAGTGGGAGACCCAGTACTTC.

Of note for this clonotype: This clone may be a read error of a much larger clone one base away. The chain uses TRBV29-1 and TRBJ2-5; D perhaps matches TRBD2 (5 bases). The V and J ends lost 6 bases and 5 bases respectively, with 10 bases between them. This CDR3 comprises 11 residues. Germline lookup yields CDR1 SQVTM and CDR2 ANQGSEA. CDR3 sequence: CSVRVMETQYF. The CDR3 DNA follows: TGCAGCGTGAGGGTGATGGAGACCCAGTACTTC.

This clonotype was counted at least ten times. The gene calls are TRBV29-1 and TRBJ2-5, with D possibly matching TRBD2 (5 bases). The CDR3 totals 16 residues. In germline, CDR1 is SQVTM, CDR2 ANQGSEA. V lost 0 bases and J 3 bases, leaving 17 bases between the germline ends. The CDR3 spells CSVEDPPGTVKETQYF. CDR3 DNA sequence: TGCAGCGTTGAAGATCCCCCGGGAACCGTTAAAGAGACCCAGTACTTC.

This clonotype was counted at least ten times. V gene TRBV7-3 combines with J gene TRBJ2-1; 10 bases fit TRBD2. The germline V gene encodes CDR1 SGHTA and CDR2 FQGTGA. CDR3 length: 15 residues. V shed 3 bases, J shed 3 bases, and the junction held 2 bases outside the gene matches. CDR3 protein: CASSFSGGHYNEQFF. The CDR3 nucleotides read TGTGCCAGCAGCTTTAGCGGGGGGCACTACAATGAGCAGTTCTTC.

This clonotype was counted at least ten times. The rearrangement joins TRBV29-1 to TRBJ1-2; D is unclear. Per germline, CDR1 SQVTM and CDR2 ANQGSEA. The CDR3 loop spans 13 amino acids. The V and J ends lost 4 bases and 4 bases respectively, with 13 bases between them. The DNA for the CDR3 is TGCAGCGTTGCCGACGACCGTTCCTATGGCTACACCTTC. Translation: CSVADDRSYGYTF.

This clonotype has at least ten counts. This chain links TRBV5-5 with TRBJ2-5; D gene unclear. CDR3 size: 13 residues. The V and J ends lost 5 bases and 2 bases respectively, with 10 bases between them. Per germline, CDR1 SGHKS and CDR2 YYEKEE (reference sequence). The CDR3 bases are TGTGCCAGCAGGTTAGAGACACAAGAGACCCAGTACTTC. Translation: CASRLETQETQYF.

The sample holds many counts of this clonotype. The V call is TRBV20-1, the J call TRBJ2-1; 8 bases map to TRBD2. The CDR3 totals 14 residues. After removal of 3 bases from V and 7 bases from J, the junction contained 8 bases not matched to a gene. Germline-derived CDR1 and CDR2 are DFQATT and SNEGSKA (reference sequence). The CDR3 here is CSASLPSGPNEQFF. The CDR3 DNA is TGCAGTGCTAGTTTGCCTAGCGGGCCAAATGAGCAGTTCTTC.

This clonotype was detected ten times or more. The chain has TRBV3-1 and TRBJ1-2; D perhaps matches TRBD1 (6 bases). The CDR3 is 14 amino acids. Germline CDR1 is LGHDT and CDR2 is YNNKEL (reference sequence). Trimming stripped 6 bases from V and 10 bases from J, with 21 bases between. This CDR3 reads CASSHRQALRDYTF. The CDR3 DNA reads TGTGCCAGCAGTCATCGACAGGCCCTTCGGGACTACACCTTC.

The gene calls are TRBV18 and TRBJ1-4; D is uncertain. Germline loops: CDR1 KGHSH, CDR2 LQKENI. CDR3 length: 13 residues. Between the trimmed V and J ends, which lost 2 bases and 8 bases, there was a span of 9 bases. The CDR3 DNA follows: TGTGCCAGCTCACCAGCAGGAAGGGAAAAACTGTTTTTT. Amino acids: CASSPAGREKLFF.

The table lists this clonotype with many counts. The gene calls are TRBV12-3 or TRBV12-4 and TRBJ1-6; D is ambiguous. V lost 6 bases and J 0 bases, leaving 6 bases between the germline ends. This CDR3 has 14 residues. CDR3 bases: TGTGCCAGCAGGTTAAGCTCCTATAATTCACCCCTCCACTTT. Translating it yields CASRLSSYNSPLHF.

This clonotype has a count of ten or more. The chain carries TRBV29-1 and TRBJ1-2; possible D gene TRBD1, 5 bases. Germline V lookup: CDR1 SQVTM, CDR2 ANQGSEA. This CDR3 spans 14 amino acids. V was clipped by 5 bases and J by 1 base, with 14 bases between them. CDR3 nucleotide sequence: TGCAGCGTTCCCGACAGAACCATTAACTATGGCTACACCTTC. Protein product: CSVPDRTINYGYTF.

This clonotype was observed at least ten times. The V and J genes are TRBV20-1 and TRBJ2-3; the match to TRBD2 covers 12 bases. This CDR3 is 17 amino acids long. Looked up from germline, CDR1 is DFQATT and CDR2 is SNEGSKA (reference sequence). The junction had 10 bases not matched to a gene; V was cut back by 0 bases and J by 6 bases. Here the CDR3 DNA reads TGCAGTGCTAGAGATTCCCTAGCGGGAGGGGTTGGGGATACGCAGTATTTT. This codes for CSARDSLAGGVGDTQYF.

This clonotype was recorded many times. The J gene is TRBJ1-3, the V gene TRBV20-1; D not resolved. This CDR3 is 13 amino acids long. Germline lookup yields CDR1 DFQATT and CDR2 SNEGSKA (reference sequence). V was shortened by 3 bases and J by 0 bases, with 6 bases between the two germline ends. DNA of the CDR3: TGCAGTGCTAGCGCGGCCTCTGGAAACACCATATATTTT. Protein sequence: CSASAASGNTIYF.

This chain links TRBV28 with TRBJ2-2; 8 bases agree with TRBD1. CDR1 is MDHEN, CDR2 SYDVKM, per germline. With V trimmed by 9 bases and J by 7 bases, 7 bases remained unmatched. The CDR3 is 13 residues long. The CDR3 loop reads CASRQGRIGELFF. The DNA of the CDR3 is TGTGCCAGTCGACAGGGGAGGATCGGGGAGCTGTTTTTT.

Ten or more counts support this clonotype. This rearrangement joins TRBV27 to TRBJ2-3; TRBD2 matches at 7 bases. Germline lookup yields CDR1 MNHEY and CDR2 SMNVEV (reference sequence). The J segment lost 1 base and the V segment lost 4 bases, leaving 2 bases of the junction unmatched. The CDR3 consists of 14 residues. The CDR3 loop reads CASSSSGGTDTQYF. In nucleotides, the CDR3 is TGTGCCAGCAGTTCTAGCGGAGGCACAGATACGCAGTATTTT.

This clonotype was seen at least ten times. The chain is built from TRBV27 and TRBJ2-7, with 9 nucleotides matching TRBD1. Trimming at V came to 3 bases and at J to 2 bases, leaving 8 bases not matched to a gene. The length of the CDR3 is 16 residues. The germline gives CDR1 MNHEY, CDR2 SMNVEV (reference sequence). In nucleotides, the CDR3 is TGTGCCAGCAGTTTTTCCACCGGGACAGGGACCTACGAGCAGTACTTC. Translated, it gives CASSFSTGTGTYEQYF.

At least ten counts were recorded for this clonotype. The rearrangement links TRBV11-2 to TRBJ2-7, with D tentatively TRBD2 (6 bases). The CDR3 loop spans 15 amino acids. Germline loops: CDR1 SGHAT, CDR2 FQNNGV. V shed 0 bases and J shed 4 bases, with 13 bases lying between them. In DNA form, the CDR3 reads TGTGCCAGCAGCTTAGATGCGGCAGGGAGGTACGAGCAGTACTTC. The encoded protein is CASSLDAAGRYEQYF.

Many counts were recorded for this clonotype. The V and J genes are TRBV20-1 and TRBJ1-5; 8 bases map to TRBD1. Germline V gives CDR1 DFQATT, CDR2 SNEGSKA (reference sequence). The junction had 13 bases not matched to a gene; V was cut back by 4 bases and J by 2 bases. This CDR3 spans 17 amino acids. The CDR3: CSATTRAGGIGNQPQHF. The CDR3 coding sequence is TGCAGTGCTACCACCCGGGCAGGGGGCATCGGCAATCAGCCCCAGCATTTT.

The chain is built from TRBV20-1 and TRBJ2-1; 12 nucleotides line up with TRBD1. The germline gives CDR1 DFQATT, CDR2 SNEGSKA (reference sequence). This CDR3 is built from 17 residues. The V gene end was trimmed by 2 bases and the J gene end by 3 bases; junction bases not matched to a gene: 8. In DNA, the CDR3 is TGCAGTGCTAGACTCGCTGGGACAGGGGGCAACTACAATGAGCAGTTCTTC. Its protein product is CSARLAGTGGNYNEQFF.

This clonotype was counted ten times or more. The V and J genes are TRBV5-1 and TRBJ2-7; either TRBD1 or TRBD2 may fit D (5 bases each). CDR1 and CDR2 from the germline V gene are SGHRS and YFSETQ. CDR3 size: 14 residues. Trimming stripped 0 bases from V and 3 bases from J, with 10 bases between. The CDR3 protein is CASSLVGPLYEQYF. As DNA, the CDR3 is TGCGCCAGCAGCTTGGTGGGACCTCTCTACGAGCAGTACTTC.

The chain carries TRBV14 and TRBJ1-1; 8 bases align to TRBD1. Germline V lookup: CDR1 SGHDN, CDR2 FVKESK. V gave up 4 bases and J gave up 1 base; unmatched junction bases: 11. The CDR3 is 17 amino acids. The CDR3 nucleotides are TGTGCCAGCAGCCGAGCGTGGACAGGGCCAAGGAACACTGAAGCTTTCTTT. Translated: CASSRAWTGPRNTEAFF.

This clonotype was seen only once. The chain combines TRBV7-2 with TRBJ2-7, with D possibly matching TRBD1 (5 bases). The CDR3 extends over 15 amino acids. In germline, CDR1 is SGHTA, CDR2 FQGNSA. V lost 3 bases and J lost 2, with 14 bases in between. The CDR3 sequence is CASSLGQGRPYEQYF. The CDR3 DNA follows: TGTGCCAGCAGCTTGGGGCAGGGAAGGCCCTACGAGCAGTACTTC.

This clonotype was seen ten or more times. The chain joins TRBV6-1 to TRBJ1-1; D call uncertain. CDR3 size: 12 residues. Between the trimmed V and J ends, which lost 2 bases and 10 bases, there was a span of 11 bases. Germline loops: CDR1 MNHNS, CDR2 SASEGT. CDR3 sequence: CASSEPGVAAFF. The CDR3 DNA sequence: TGTGCCAGCAGTGAACCGGGAGTAGCAGCTTTCTTT.

This clonotype was observed many times. The chain is built from TRBV21-1 and TRBJ1-3. TRBV21-1 is flagged as a pseudogene. The CDR3 spans 19 residues. The CDR3 sequence: CASSKVGARGNEGGNTIYF. The CDR3 coding sequence is TGTGCCAGCAGCAAAGTAGGGGCGAGAGGGAACGAAGGTGGAAACACCATATATTTT.

Notes on this clonotype: A read error may be the cause here, since a much bigger clone is one base away. The V call is TRBV6-5, the J call TRBJ2-1; 9 bases fit TRBD2. J gave up 6 bases and V 6 bases, and 9 bases lay outside the gene matches. In germline, CDR1 is MNHEY, CDR2 SVGAGI. This CDR3 has 15 residues. This chain's CDR3 is CASSLGVAGVNEQFF. CDR3 DNA: TGTGCCAGCAGCCTGGGGGTAGCGGGAGTCAATGAGCAGTTCTTC.